Presented here are 21 T cell receptor beta chains from one specimen sequenced in a study of OX40 agonist ivuxolimab in advanced cancers. The data were produced by immunoSEQ multiplex PCR, yet TCRdb's version contains in-frame clones alone and is incomplete. The table has 65,000 or so clones, more than 80% seen once; the top ten hold roughly 2%. The sequencing used CD4+ or CD8+ T cells sorted from blood, collected in a trial of the OX40 agonist ivuxolimab. The receptors were sampled from an adult with an advanced solid tumor such as melanoma, head and neck, liver or kidney cancer.

V and J are TRBV11-2 and TRBJ1-2; D is unclear. The germline gives CDR1 SGHAT, CDR2 FQNNGV. The CDR3 length is 13 residues. V dropped 1 base and J dropped 4 bases, with 7 bases sitting between them. CDR3 residues: CASSLGGAYGYTF. CDR3 nucleotide sequence: TGTGCCAGCAGCTTAGGAGGCGCCTATGGCTACACCTTC.

This clone appeared a few times. This rearrangement joins TRBV5-4 to TRBJ1-2; 9 bases align to TRBD1. In germline, CDR1 is SGHNT, CDR2 YYREEE (reference sequence). The CDR3 consists of 15 residues. V lost 4 bases, J lost 8 bases, and 12 bases stayed unmatched. The chain's CDR3 is CASSPYRGQEKGYTF. DNA of the CDR3: TGTGCCAGCAGCCCTTACAGGGGGCAAGAAAAGGGCTACACCTTC. Complete variable domain (other parts from reference TRBV5-4 and TRBJ1-2): ETGVTQSPTHLIKTRGQQVTLRCSSQSGHNTVSWYQQALGQGPQFIFQYYREEENGRGNFPPRFSGLQFPNYSSELNVNALELDDSALYLCASSPYRGQEKGYTFGSGTRLTVV.

The chain joins TRBV6-1 to TRBJ2-7, with 9 bases that match TRBD2. The CDR3 spans 15 residues. V was pared by 7 bases and J by 3 bases, with 10 bases of the junction left unmatched. Germline V lookup: CDR1 MNHNS, CDR2 SASEGT. CDR3 sequence (DNA): TGTGCCAGCAACCCCAGAAGACTAGCGGTCTACGAGCAGTACTTC. Translated: CASNPRRLAVYEQYF.

The gene calls are TRBV21-1 and TRBJ1-6; the listed D gene, TRBD1, was not tested against the DNA. TRBV21-1 has pseudogene status. This CDR3 is built from 16 residues. CDR3 protein: CASSIPQGPPRSPLHF. The CDR3 DNA reads as TGTGCCAGCAGCATTCCACAGGGCCCCCCCCGGTCACCCCTCCACTTT.

The chain has TRBV5-4 and TRBJ1-2, with 8 bases fitting TRBD1. With 0 bases clipped from V and 5 bases from J, the junction kept 9 bases outside the gene matches. There are 16 residues in the CDR3. Germline V gene lookup returns CDR1 SGHNT and CDR2 YYREEE (reference sequence). CDR3 loop: CASSLVTSGGAYGYTF. The CDR3 DNA reads as TGTGCCAGCAGCTTGGTTACATCAGGGGGCGCTTATGGCTACACCTTC.

The chain joins TRBV19 to TRBJ1-1; tentatively, D is TRBD1 (6 bases). The CDR3 totals 15 residues. Germline lookup yields CDR1 LNHDA and CDR2 SQIVND (reference sequence). V dropped 0 bases and J dropped 4 bases, with 12 bases sitting between them. CDR3 nucleotides: TGTGCCAGTAGTATAGATCTCCGACAGGCCACTGAAGCTTTCTTT. Translating gives CASSIDLRQATEAFF.

About this clone: Germline is not matched at one junction end, which may reflect a read error. The chain joins TRBV4-2 to TRBJ2-1; 8 bases fit TRBD2. There are 17 residues in the CDR3. Germline loops: CDR1 LGHNA, CDR2 YNFKEQ. For the CDR3, the DNA is TGTGCCAGCAGCCAAGTCCTCGCGGGGGGTGGAAACAATGGGCAGTTCTTC. It translates to CASSQVLAGGGNNGQFF.

The chain has TRBV11-2 and TRBJ1-6; D is unresolved. Germline V gene lookup returns CDR1 SGHAT and CDR2 FQNNGV. The V gene lost 5 bases and the J gene lost 0 bases, with 14 bases spanning the gap. The length of the CDR3 is 17 residues. CDR3 residues: CASSPGGLSSYNSPLHF. The CDR3 DNA reads as TGTGCCAGCAGCCCCGGTGGGTTAAGCTCCTATAATTCACCCCTCCACTTT. The full variable domain, its missing parts supplied by reference TRBV11-2 and TRBJ1-6, is EAGVAQSPRYKIIEKRQSVAFWCNPISGHATLYWYQQILGQGPKLLIQFQNNGVVDDSQLPKDRFSAERLKGVDSTLKIQPAKLEDSAVYLCASSPGGLSSYNSPLHFGNGTRLTVT.

CDR3 region: CAIRGDGGPVDEQFF. The CDR3 nucleotides are TGTGCCATCCGTGGGGACGGAGGGCCCGTAGACGAGCAGTTCTTC. The chain combines TRBV10-3 with TRBJ2-1, with D possibly being TRBD2 (6 bases). The CDR3 extends over 15 amino acids. CDR1 and CDR2 from the germline V gene are ENHRY and SYGVKD. Between the trimmed V and J ends, which lost 8 bases and 10 bases, there was a span of 24 bases.

The J gene is TRBJ2-6, the V gene TRBV25-1; the D gene is possibly TRBD2 (5 bases). The ends were cut back, 4 bases at V and 2 bases at J, with 15 bases in the middle. The CDR3 loop spans 17 amino acids. Germline V gene data show CDR1 as MGHDK and CDR2 as SYGVNS. CDR3 amino acids: CASSVDYAEAGANVLTF. Here the CDR3 DNA reads TGTGCCAGCAGTGTAGACTATGCCGAGGCTGGGGCCAACGTCCTGACTTTC. Drawing the rest from reference TRBV25-1 and TRBJ2-6, the complete variable domain is EADIYQTPRYLVIGTGKKITLECSQTMGHDKMYWYQQDPGMELHLIHYSYGVNSTEKGDLSSESTVSRIRTEHFPLTLESARPSHTSQYLCASSVDYAEAGANVLTFGAGSRLTVL.

The rearrangement joins TRBV6-1 to TRBJ1-4; D may be TRBD1 (5 bases). CDR1 and CDR2 from the germline V gene are MNHNS and SASEGT. This CDR3 has 14 amino acids. The V gene lost 1 base and the J gene lost 14 bases, with 17 bases spanning the gap. CDR3 nucleotides: TGTGCCAGCAGTGAAGGGGGGAGGGGAGGGAGGCTGTTTTTT. It is translated as CASSEGGRGGRLFF.

This clone was recorded only once. The chain uses TRBV6-6 and TRBJ2-1, with 9 bases fitting TRBD1. V shed 7 bases, J shed 3 bases, and the junction held 10 bases outside the gene matches. The V gene's germline CDR1 is MNHNY and CDR2 SVGAGI (reference sequence). The CDR3 is made up of 16 amino acids. CDR3 sequence: CASTNRGRIGYNEQFF. DNA for the CDR3: TGTGCCAGCACCAACAGGGGGCGGATTGGCTACAATGAGCAGTTCTTC.

This clone was observed many times. The gene calls are TRBV14 and TRBJ1-6, with no clear D. The CDR3 is made up of 14 amino acids. The V gene's germline CDR1 is SGHDN and CDR2 FVKESK. The V and J ends lost 1 base and 5 bases respectively, with 6 bases between them. The CDR3 region has the DNA TGTGCCAGCAGCCAAGGCGGGAATAATTCACCCCTCCACTTT. This gives the protein CASSQGGNNSPLHF.

The chain has TRBV5-5 and TRBJ2-2; D perhaps matches TRBD2 (5 bases). The CDR3 runs to 13 residues. V lost 4 bases, J lost 5 bases, and 9 bases lay in between. Germline CDR1 is SGHKS and CDR2 is YYEKEE (reference sequence). Here the CDR3 DNA reads TGTGCCAGCAGCCCGGACTCTACCGGGGAGCTGTTTTTT. Amino acid sequence: CASSPDSTGELFF.

The chain employs TRBV7-9 and TRBJ2-2, with D hard to call. Trimming stripped 0 bases from V and 4 bases from J, with 9 bases between. Germline V gene sequence: CDR1 SEHNR, CDR2 FQNEAQ (reference sequence). This CDR3 contains 15 residues. CDR3: CASSLALSGTGELFF. CDR3 bases: TGTGCCAGCAGCTTAGCGCTAAGTGGCACCGGGGAGCTGTTTTTT.

The gene calls are TRBV6-5 and TRBJ1-2; the D is unclear. Between the trimmed V and J ends, which lost 2 bases and 4 bases, there was a span of 2 bases. Germline-derived CDR1 and CDR2 are MNHEY and SVGAGI. The CDR3 runs to 11 residues. CDR3 residues: CASSYTYGYTF. In DNA, the CDR3 is TGTGCCAGCAGTTACACCTATGGCTACACCTTC.

V and J are TRBV18 and TRBJ1-4; TRBD1 might be the D (6 bases). From germline, CDR1 is KGHSH and CDR2 LQKENI. This CDR3 comprises 15 residues. The ends were cut back, 0 bases at V and 5 bases at J, with 10 bases in the middle. CDR3 in amino acids: CASSPPGGANEKLFF. DNA of the CDR3: TGTGCCAGCTCACCACCGGGGGGGGCGAATGAAAAACTGTTTTTT. Filled out from reference TRBV18 and TRBJ1-4, the complete variable domain reads NAGVMQNPRHLVRRRGQEARLRCSPMKGHSHVYWYRQLPEEGLKFMVYLQKENIIDESGMPKERFSAEFPKEGPSILRIQQVVRGDSAAYFCASSPPGGANEKLFFGSGTQLSVL.

CDR3 in DNA: TGTGCCAGCACCCTAGCGGGTCGGAATCAAGAGACCCAGTACTTC. Its protein product is CASTLAGRNQETQYF. The chain employs TRBV5-5 and TRBJ2-5, with TRBD2 matching over 8 bases. J gave up 2 bases and V 6 bases, and 9 bases lay outside the gene matches. Germline V CDR1 and CDR2: SGHKS, YYEKEE (reference sequence). The CDR3 length is 15 residues.

This clone was seen a few times. The genes are TRBV7-2 and TRBJ1-3; a possible D gene is TRBD1 (6 bases). Germline V gene lookup returns CDR1 SGHTA and CDR2 FQGNSA. Trimming stripped 5 bases from V and 2 bases from J, with 7 bases between. The CDR3 length is 13 residues. CDR3 coding DNA: TGTGCCAGCAGCCGGACAGCTGGAAACACCATATATTTT. Its translation is CASSRTAGNTIYF.

V is TRBV18 and J is TRBJ1-6; D is ambiguous. The V and J ends lost 5 bases and 6 bases respectively, with 23 bases between them. Germline CDR1 is KGHSH and CDR2 is LQKENI. The CDR3 has 18 amino acids. Here the CDR3 DNA reads TGTGCCAGCTCATTGACTGGAGGTAAAGGAGTGAGTAATTCACCCCTCCACTTT. It encodes CASSLTGGKGVSNSPLHF. Filled out from reference TRBV18 and TRBJ1-6, the complete variable domain reads NAGVMQNPRHLVRRRGQEARLRCSPMKGHSHVYWYRQLPEEGLKFMVYLQKENIIDESGMPKERFSAEFPKEGPSILRIQQVVRGDSAAYFCASSLTGGKGVSNSPLHFGNGTRLTVT.

This sequence joins TRBV18 and TRBJ1-5, with D possibly matching TRBD1 (5 bases). CDR3 length: 15 amino acids. With 1 base removed from V and 2 bases from J, the gap between germline ends came to 9 bases. CDR1 and CDR2 (germline): KGHSH, LQKENI. The CDR3 loop reads CASSPQMGRNQPQHF. The CDR3, as DNA: TGTGCCAGCTCACCACAAATGGGGCGCAATCAGCCCCAGCATTTT. Supplemented by reference TRBV18 and TRBJ1-5, the full variable domain reads NAGVMQNPRHLVRRRGQEARLRCSPMKGHSHVYWYRQLPEEGLKFMVYLQKENIIDESGMPKERFSAEFPKEGPSILRIQQVVRGDSAAYFCASSPQMGRNQPQHFGDGTRLSIL.